The present TCR beta chain was sequenced within a study of blood T cell repertoires in COVID-19. Study background: From T cells, B-cell-depleted T cells, or PBMCs came the material, which was cDNA or gDNA.

Profiling relied on immunoSEQ multiplex PCR, and the TCRdb table lists in-frame clones only, not all of them. The table includes hundreds of thousands of clones, 84% detected once. Germline CDR1 reads SQVTM; CDR2 reads ANQGSEA. Trimming removed 6 bases from V and 4 bases from J; junction bases left unmatched: 6. This CDR3 is 14 amino acids long. The clonotype originates from a woman older than 75 with active or convalescent COVID-19. The chain employs TRBV29-1 and TRBJ2-7, with 13 bases fitting TRBD2. Source material: peripheral blood. The CDR3 is CSVVGLAGPYEQYF. CDR3 sequence (DNA): TGCAGCGTAGTGGGACTAGCGGGACCTTACGAGCAGTACTTC.